Listed below are T cell receptor beta chains from one sample, sequenced in a study of T cell repertoires in cytomegalovirus infection. Their specific antigens are unknown. MiXCR was run by TCRdb on the reads, yielding one entry per CDR3 protein. This sample carries 400,000 to 600,000 distinct CDR3 sequences, under 45% of them seen once, and the ten largest clones take around 44%. Material: cultured PBMCs, obtained from culture after CMV antigen stimulation. The receptors originated from a human donor in good health (CMV status not recorded). Some clones in this sample may be carry-over from other donors' samples. Both conserved end residues are part of each CDR3. D genes are given only for firm matches. Only part of the rows carry a size: once, few, many, or a class if the clone is expanded.

>.|TRBD1|TRBV4-3|TRBJ2-7
CASSRERPGTGGDEQYF
TGCGCCAGCAGCCGCGAGCGTCCCGGGACAGGGGGCGACGAGCAGTACTTC
>few|.|TRBV7-6|TRBJ2-7
CASSLTRGPSYEQYF
TGTGCCAGCAGCTTGACCAGGGGACCCTCCTACGAGCAGTACTTC
>.|.|TRBV27|TRBJ2-6
CASSFYRGIANVLTF
TGTGCCAGCAGTTTTTACCGGGGAATAGCCAACGTCCTGACTTTC
>many|TRBD2|TRBV7-8|TRBJ2-1
CASSALGRGTSDEQFF
TGTGCCAGCAGCGCCCTGGGGCGGGGGACCAGCGATGAGCAGTTCTTC
>.|.|TRBV20-1|TRBJ2-2
CSARDFKGVVGELFF
TGCAGTGCTAGAGATTTTAAGGGGGTGGTGGGGGAGCTGTTTTTT
>.|TRBD2|TRBV5-1|TRBJ2-7
CASSLVASGPYEQYF
TGCGCCAGCAGCTTGGTGGCTAGCGGGCCCTACGAGCAGTACTTC
>few|.|TRBV10-3|TRBJ2-3
CAISELPLRTDTQYF
TGTGCCATCAGTGAGCTTCCTTTGCGCACAGATACGCAGTATTTT
>.|.|TRBV28|TRBJ1-6
CASSPGTRPPSLHF
TGTGCCAGCAGTCCCGGGACCCGGCCGCCATCCCTCCACTTT
>few|.|TRBV7-2|TRBJ2-7
CASSLEGRLAGEQYF
TGTGCCAGCAGCTTAGAAGGGAGGCTCGCCGGCGAGCAGTACTTC
>few|.|TRBV2|TRBJ1-1
CASSEPRPMNTEAFF
TGTGCCAGCAGTGAACCCAGACCTATGAACACTGAAGCTTTCTTT
>few|.|TRBV4-2|TRBJ2-3
CASSQVGEGTDTQYF
TGTGCCAGCAGCCAGGTGGGAGAGGGCACAGATACGCAGTATTTT
>.|.|TRBV29-1|TRBJ1-1
CSVEGRLAVEAFF
TGCAGCGTTGAAGGACGGCTGGCGGTAGAAGCTTTCTTT
>many|.|TRBV7-2|TRBJ2-3
CASSPLGADTQYF
TGTGCCAGCAGCCCACTGGGGGCAGATACGCAGTATTTT
>.|TRBD2|TRBV2|TRBJ2-7
CASMGGAPSYEQYF
TGTGCCAGCATGGGAGGGGCGCCCTCCTACGAGCAGTACTTC
>.|.|TRBV6-2/TRBV6-3|TRBJ2-7
CASTRGRKAPYEQYF
TGTGCCAGCACACGGGGGCGGAAGGCCCCCTACGAGCAGTACTTC
>.|.|TRBV7-2|TRBJ2-3
CASTTLPSTDTQYF
TGTGCCAGCACCACATTACCTAGCACAGATACGCAGTATTTT
>.|.|TRBV28|TRBJ1-2
CASSLEDYGYTF
TGTGCCAGCAGTTTGGAAGACTATGGCTACACCTTC
>.|TRBD2|TRBV6-6|TRBJ2-7
CASSEALAGVNYEQYF
TGTGCCAGCAGTGAGGCACTAGCGGGAGTTAACTACGAGCAGTACTTC
>few|.|TRBV4-3|TRBJ1-4
CASSQYRAADEKLFF
TGCGCCAGCAGCCAATACCGGGCAGCGGATGAAAAACTGTTTTTT
>.|TRBD1|TRBV12-3/TRBV12-4|TRBJ2-1
CASSSGTGSFNEQFF
TGTGCCAGCAGTTCCGGGACAGGGTCCTTCAATGAGCAGTTCTTC
>few|.|TRBV2|TRBJ2-7
CASSDRGKVGQYF
TGTGCCAGCAGCGATAGGGGCAAGGTTGGGCAGTACTTC
>.|.|TRBV7-2|TRBJ2-1
CASSHVRGGLPYNEQFF
TGTGCCAGCAGCCATGTTAGGGGGGGACTACCTTACAATGAGCAGTTCTTC
>.|.|TRBV27|TRBJ2-7
CASTGAWGQYF
TGTGCCAGCACCGGGGCGTGGGGGCAGTACTTC
>.|.|TRBV12-3/TRBV12-4|TRBJ1-1
CASTAGAKAFF
TGTGCCAGCACTGCAGGGGCGAAAGCTTTCTTT
>many|TRBD2|TRBV7-2|TRBJ2-4
CASSPRILAGLKNIQYF
TGTGCCAGCAGCCCCAGAATCCTAGCGGGCCTCAAAAACATTCAGTACTTC
>.|.|TRBV4-3|TRBJ2-2
CASSQVLAENTGELFF
TGCGCCAGCAGCCAAGTACTAGCCGAGAACACCGGGGAGCTGTTTTTT
>few|TRBD1|TRBV7-9|TRBJ2-1
CASSIRTGGNEQFF
TGTGCCAGCAGCATCCGGACAGGCGGCAATGAGCAGTTCTTC
>.|TRBD2|TRBV7-9|TRBJ2-2
CASSFPAGDTGELFF
TGTGCCAGCAGCTTTCCAGCGGGAGACACCGGGGAGCTGTTTTTT
>.|.|TRBV10-3|TRBJ2-5
CAISGAPGPRETQYF
TGTGCCATCAGTGGCGCACCGGGACCACGGGAGACCCAGTACTTC
>.|.|TRBV7-2|TRBJ1-1
CASSLGWPGNGAEAFF
TGTGCCAGCAGCTTAGGATGGCCAGGGAACGGCGCTGAAGCTTTCTTT
>.|.|TRBV7-9|TRBJ2-3
CASSFHRSTDTQYF
TGTGCCAGCAGCTTCCACAGGAGCACAGATACGCAGTATTTT
>few|.|TRBV12-3/TRBV12-4|TRBJ1-1
CASSLRREGTEAFF
TGTGCCAGCAGTTTAAGGCGGGAGGGCACTGAAGCTTTCTTT
>.|.|TRBV7-2|TRBJ2-7
CASSLDLSEQYF
TGTGCCAGCAGCTTGGATCTCTCCGAGCAGTACTTC
>.|.|TRBV12-3/TRBV12-4|TRBJ1-4
CASSFIRGGEKLFF
TGTGCCAGCAGTTTTATCCGTGGAGGGGAAAAACTGTTTTTT
>.|.|TRBV20-1|TRBJ2-7
CSASWQFYEQYF
TGCAGTGCTAGCTGGCAGTTCTACGAGCAGTACTTC
>.|.|TRBV5-1|TRBJ2-5
CASSREGIRETQYF
TGCGCCAGCAGCAGAGAGGGTATTCGGGAGACCCAGTACTTC
>few|TRBD1|TRBV7-2|TRBJ1-2
CASSRQGAGGYTF
TGTGCCAGCAGCCGACAGGGAGCGGGGGGCTACACCTTC
>.|.|TRBV20-1|TRBJ2-3
CSASSPADTQYF
TGCAGTGCTAGCTCCCCAGCAGATACGCAGTATTTT
>.|.|TRBV4-1|TRBJ1-2
CASSQAGTLNYGYTF
TGCGCCAGCAGCCAAGCGGGGACTCTCAACTATGGCTACACCTTC
>few|TRBD2|TRBV7-9|TRBJ2-3
CASSMPSGGRFTDTQYF
TGTGCCAGCAGCATGCCTAGCGGGGGTCGATTCACAGATACGCAGTATTTT
>.|.|TRBV14|TRBJ1-2
CASSQDLLLGGYTF
TGTGCCAGCAGCCAAGATTTGTTATTAGGAGGCTACACCTTC
>.|TRBD2|TRBV6-1|TRBJ2-3
CASSSGGGSTDTQYF
TGTGCCAGCTCCTCGGGGGGGGGGAGCACAGATACGCAGTATTTT
>.|TRBD2|TRBV7-2|TRBJ2-1
CASSLSSGDNEQFF
TGTGCCAGCAGCTTATCTAGCGGGGACAATGAGCAGTTCTTC
>.|.|TRBV7-2|TRBJ2-2
CASSLTGAAPGTGELFF
TGTGCCAGCAGCCTAACAGGAGCGGCCCCGGGGACCGGGGAGCTGTTTTTT
>.|.|TRBV2|TRBJ2-1
CASQGPSRSYNEQFF
TGTGCCAGCCAGGGACCAAGCCGCTCCTACAATGAGCAGTTCTTC
>few|TRBD2|TRBV12-3/TRBV12-4|TRBJ2-7
CASSLVQGAGVAGFYEQYF
TGTGCCAGCAGTTTAGTACAGGGTGCCGGGGTAGCGGGGTTCTACGAGCAGTACTTC
>few|TRBD2|TRBV7-2|TRBJ2-3
CASSLSTSGDVDTQYF
TGTGCCAGCAGCCTTTCGACTAGCGGTGACGTTGATACGCAGTATTTT
>.|.|TRBV5-4|TRBJ2-1
CASSLRTNNEQFF
TGTGCCAGCAGCTTGAGGACAAACAATGAGCAGTTCTTC
>few|.|TRBV4-1|TRBJ2-1
CASSLRSSWGEQFF
TGCGCCAGCAGTCTAAGGTCGAGCTGGGGTGAGCAGTTCTTC
>once|TRBD1|TRBV30|TRBJ2-3
CAWSRTGAESDTQYF
TGTGCCTGGAGCCGGACAGGGGCCGAATCAGATACGCAGTATTTT
>.|TRBD2|TRBV11-2|TRBJ2-7
CASSSTFTGGNEQYF
TGTGCCAGCAGCTCCACCTTCACGGGAGGCAACGAGCAGTACTTC
>many|.|TRBV7-2|TRBJ1-1
CASSLSGAGLTEAFF
TGTGCCAGCAGCTTATCGGGGGCCGGTCTTACTGAAGCTTTCTTT
>few|TRBD1|TRBV7-2|TRBJ2-3
CASSLDRTGRDTQYF
TGTGCCAGCAGCTTAGATCGGACAGGGAGGGATACGCAGTATTTT
>.|.|TRBV6-2/TRBV6-3|TRBJ1-1
CASSYLTTTEAFF
TGTGCCAGCAGTTACCTCACAACCACTGAAGCTTTCTTT